This entry describes one T cell receptor beta chain. In this sample, this clonotype turned up a few times. Its specific antigen is unknown. No qualities accompany the bases; no much larger clone lies one base away. This entry comes from a study of blood T cells in healthy people across ages (dated by TCRdb to between 2014 and 2017). Notes on the research overall: In model experiments, template switching captured about one uniquely barcoded TCR beta cDNA molecule for every two T cells. Two additional independent replicas of 1 million unique cDNA reads from the same blood draw were analyzed for two donors (one aged 18 to 30 and one aged 80 or older). The donors were split into four age groups: young (average 16 years), middle-aged (nearly 40), aged (approximately 60) and long-lived (roughly 86). To avoid experimental bias, donors of different ages were distributed randomly across sequencing lanes. Using deep sequencing normalized with unique cDNA molecular identifiers, the study measured how TCR beta repertoire diversity changes with age.

The roughly 39 donors, aged roughly 6 to 100 years, were systemically healthy Caucasian individuals from Russia. Roughly 9.5 milliliters of peripheral blood were drawn from each donor into EDTA-treated Vacutainer tubes. Ficoll-Paque density-gradient centrifugation was used to isolate PBMCs, with at least 7 million per sample. Trizol reagent was used to extract total RNA from PBMCs, with at least 5 micrograms per sample. Naive CD45RAhigh/CD27high T cell percentages were measured by flow cytometry on a PBMC aliquot from every donor. Library creation used 5' RACE. This sample was sequenced with an Illumina HiSeq 2500. The second PCR ran for about 6 to 12 cycles and used a J-beta primer mix along with a sample-barcoded 5' primer. A template-switch 5' adaptor carrying 12 random nucleotides introduced a unique molecular identifier onto each TCR beta cDNA molecule. Each sample yielded at least 3 million CDR3-containing paired-end reads. All of the RNA was converted into first-strand cDNA using the Mint cDNA synthesis kit, with a TRBC-specific oligonucleotide serving as the primer. Following uracil-DNA glycosylase treatment, all cDNA underwent a first 18-cycle PCR with the universal primers M1SS and BC2_uni_R. On the study's bioinformatics: For normalization, 1 million high-quality reads, each with a distinct molecular identifier, were randomly selected from each sample. Instead of being binned into consensus sequences, reads that shared molecular identifiers were thrown out. MiTCR, with a Q25 quality threshold and the strictest error-elimination algorithm, was used for CDR3 identification, clonotype clustering and error correction. A nonparametric unseen species model with Euler transformation was used to estimate lower-bound total TCR beta diversity. Using fastp at Q25 and MiXCR, TCRdb reprocessed the public reads and kept productive beta chains. Rows merge per CDR3 protein into single entries with the most common DNA and genes. The V and J calls reflect TCRdb's pipeline rather than the authors' work. The sample data list roughly 730,000 distinct CDR3 sequences, and about 61% of these were observed just once. Clones ranked in the top ten supply roughly 24% of the sample.

Points the paper makes about the study in general: Observed TCR beta diversity correlated strongly with the percentage of naive T cells measured by flow cytometry. As age increased, observed TCR beta diversity per million T cells dropped in a roughly linear way, and a significant reduction was already evident by age around 41. Compared with the aged group, more naive CD4+ T cells, fewer expanded clones and increased TCR diversity were shown by the long-lived group, suggesting age selection. Estimates of total diversity based on one million sequenced T cells were considered lower bounds and underestimates. Because the CMV infection status of the donors was unknown, age-related changes in expanded clonotypes may potentially have been confounded. Conclusive comparison of naive and antigen-experienced compartments was prevented by the profiling of bulk unsorted PBMCs.

Sequences were obtained from blood. The sequence was obtained from a man aged 35 to 55 in good health.

The DNA sequence is TGCAGTGCTAGAAGGACGGTGAATACGCAGTATTTT. Translated, it gives CSARRTVNTQYF. This receptor chain uses TRBV20-1 and TRBJ2-3; a confident D gene designation cannot be given. CDR1 DFQATT and CDR2 SNEGSKA are derived from the germline V gene (reference sequence). The CDR3, cysteine through phenylalanine, is 12 amino acids long. The only DNA kept is the CDR3, 36 bases in frame from the first base. The V and J ends are trimmed by 2 bases and 7 bases, leaving 10 bases between them.